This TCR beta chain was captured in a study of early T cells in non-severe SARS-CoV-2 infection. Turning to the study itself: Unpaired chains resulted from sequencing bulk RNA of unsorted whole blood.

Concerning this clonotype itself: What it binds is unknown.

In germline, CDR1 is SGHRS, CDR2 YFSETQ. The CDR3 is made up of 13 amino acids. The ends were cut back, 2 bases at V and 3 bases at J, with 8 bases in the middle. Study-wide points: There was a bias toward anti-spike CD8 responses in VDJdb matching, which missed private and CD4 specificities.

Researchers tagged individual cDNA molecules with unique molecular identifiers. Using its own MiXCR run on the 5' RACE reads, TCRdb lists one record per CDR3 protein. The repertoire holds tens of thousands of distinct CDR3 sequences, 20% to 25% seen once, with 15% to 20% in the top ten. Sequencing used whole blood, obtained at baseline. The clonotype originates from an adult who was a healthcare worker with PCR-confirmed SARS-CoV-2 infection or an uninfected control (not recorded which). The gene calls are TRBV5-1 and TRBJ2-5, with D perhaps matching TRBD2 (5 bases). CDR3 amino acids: CASSFTGKETQYF. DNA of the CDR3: TGCGCCAGCAGCTTTACCGGGAAAGAGACCCAGTACTTC. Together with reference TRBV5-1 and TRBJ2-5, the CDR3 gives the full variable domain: KAGVTQTPRYLIKTRGQQVTLSCSPISGHRSVSWYQQTPGQGLQFLFEYFSETQRNKGNFPGRFSGRQFSNSRSEMNVSTLELGDSALYLCASSFTGKETQYFGPGTRLLVL.